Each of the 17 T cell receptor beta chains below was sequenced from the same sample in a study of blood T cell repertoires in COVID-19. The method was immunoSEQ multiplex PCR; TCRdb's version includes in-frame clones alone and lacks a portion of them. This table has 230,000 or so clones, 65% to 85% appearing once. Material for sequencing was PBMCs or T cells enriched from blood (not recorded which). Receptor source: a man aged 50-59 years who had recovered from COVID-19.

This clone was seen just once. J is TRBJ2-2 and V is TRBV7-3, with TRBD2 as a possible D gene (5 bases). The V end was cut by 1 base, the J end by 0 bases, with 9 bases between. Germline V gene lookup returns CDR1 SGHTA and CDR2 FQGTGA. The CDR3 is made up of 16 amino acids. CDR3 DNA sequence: TGTGCCAGCAGCTTAAGGCGGGCAGCGAACACCGGGGAGCTGTTTTTT. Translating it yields CASSLRRAANTGELFF.

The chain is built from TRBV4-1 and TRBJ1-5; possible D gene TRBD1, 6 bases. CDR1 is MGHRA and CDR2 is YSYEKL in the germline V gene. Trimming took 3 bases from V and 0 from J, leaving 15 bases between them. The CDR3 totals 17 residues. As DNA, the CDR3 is TGCGCCAGCAGCCAGCTCCTCAGGGGAAGTAGCAATCAGCCCCAGCATTTT. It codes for CASSQLLRGSSNQPQHF.

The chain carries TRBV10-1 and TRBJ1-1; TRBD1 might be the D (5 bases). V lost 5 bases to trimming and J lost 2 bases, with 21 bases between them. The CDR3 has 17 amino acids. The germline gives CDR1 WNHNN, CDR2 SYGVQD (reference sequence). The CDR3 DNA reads TGCGCCAGCAGTTCAGCGGGAATGGGGGGGTTAAACACTGAAGCTTTCTTT. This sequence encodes CASSSAGMGGLNTEAFF.

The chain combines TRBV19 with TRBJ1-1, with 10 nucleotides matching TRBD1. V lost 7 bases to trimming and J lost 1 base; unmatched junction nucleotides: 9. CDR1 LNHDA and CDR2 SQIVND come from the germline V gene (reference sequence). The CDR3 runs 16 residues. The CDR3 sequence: CASTTGQGRANTEAFF. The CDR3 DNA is TGTGCCAGTACCACGGGACAGGGGCGGGCGAACACTGAAGCTTTCTTT.

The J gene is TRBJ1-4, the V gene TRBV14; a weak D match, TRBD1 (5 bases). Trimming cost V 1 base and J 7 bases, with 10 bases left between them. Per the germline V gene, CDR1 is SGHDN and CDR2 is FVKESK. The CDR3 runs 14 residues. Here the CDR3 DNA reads TGTGCCAGCAGCCAAGGTCGGGGGATTGAAAAACTGTTTTTT. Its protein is CASSQGRGIEKLFF.

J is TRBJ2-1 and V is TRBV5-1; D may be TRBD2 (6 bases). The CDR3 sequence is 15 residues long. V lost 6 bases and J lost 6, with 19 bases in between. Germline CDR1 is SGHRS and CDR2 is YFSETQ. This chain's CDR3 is CASIHLLRGINEQFF. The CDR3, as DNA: TGCGCCAGCATCCATCTGTTGCGGGGCATCAATGAGCAGTTCTTC.

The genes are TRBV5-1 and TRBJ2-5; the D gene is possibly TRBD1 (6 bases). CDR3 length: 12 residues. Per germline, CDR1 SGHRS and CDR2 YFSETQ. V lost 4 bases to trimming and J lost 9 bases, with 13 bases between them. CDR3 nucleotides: TGCGCCAGCAGCGGGGGCCAAGGAGCCCAGTACTTC. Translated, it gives CASSGGQGAQYF.

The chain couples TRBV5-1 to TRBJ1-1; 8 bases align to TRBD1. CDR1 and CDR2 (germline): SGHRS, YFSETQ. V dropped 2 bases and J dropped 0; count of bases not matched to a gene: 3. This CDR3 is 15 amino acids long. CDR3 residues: CASSFGTGVNTEAFF. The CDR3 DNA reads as TGCGCCAGCAGCTTTGGGACAGGAGTGAACACTGAAGCTTTCTTT.

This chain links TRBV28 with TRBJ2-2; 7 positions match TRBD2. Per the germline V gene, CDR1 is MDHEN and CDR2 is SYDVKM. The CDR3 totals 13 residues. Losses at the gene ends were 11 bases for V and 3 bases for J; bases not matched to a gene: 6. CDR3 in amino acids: CAGGGLYTGELFF. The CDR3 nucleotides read TGTGCCGGGGGGGGACTTTACACCGGGGAGCTGTTTTTT.

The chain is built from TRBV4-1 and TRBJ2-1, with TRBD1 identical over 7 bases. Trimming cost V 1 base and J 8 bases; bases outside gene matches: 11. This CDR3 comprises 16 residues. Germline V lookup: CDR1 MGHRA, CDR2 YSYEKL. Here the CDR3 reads CASSQVGTGVGDEQFF. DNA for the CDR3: TGCGCCAGCAGCCAAGTTGGTACAGGGGTAGGAGATGAGCAGTTCTTC.

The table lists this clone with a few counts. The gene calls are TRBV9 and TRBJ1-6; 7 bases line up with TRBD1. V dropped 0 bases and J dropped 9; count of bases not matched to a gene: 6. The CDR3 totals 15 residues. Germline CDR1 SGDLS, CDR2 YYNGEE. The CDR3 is CASSVGTGGFSPLHF. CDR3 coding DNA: TGTGCCAGCAGCGTAGGGACAGGTGGGTTTTCACCCCTCCACTTT.

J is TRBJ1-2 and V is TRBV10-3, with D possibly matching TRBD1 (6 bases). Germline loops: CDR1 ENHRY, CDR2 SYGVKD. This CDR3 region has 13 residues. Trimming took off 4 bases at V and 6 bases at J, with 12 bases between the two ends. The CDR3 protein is CAISGTGSDGYTF. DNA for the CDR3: TGTGCCATCAGTGGTACAGGGTCGGATGGCTACACCTTC.

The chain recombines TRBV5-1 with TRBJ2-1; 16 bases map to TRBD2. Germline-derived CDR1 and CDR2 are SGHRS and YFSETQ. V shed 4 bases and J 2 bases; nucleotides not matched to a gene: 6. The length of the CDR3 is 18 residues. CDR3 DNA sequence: TGCGCCAGCAGCCCGGGACTAGCGGGGGGGCCCACCTACAATGAGCAGTTCTTC. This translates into CASSPGLAGGPTYNEQFF.

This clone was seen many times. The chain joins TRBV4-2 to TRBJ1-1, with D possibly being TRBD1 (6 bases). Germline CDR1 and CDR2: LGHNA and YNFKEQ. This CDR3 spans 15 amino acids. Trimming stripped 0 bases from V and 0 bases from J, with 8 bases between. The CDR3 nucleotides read TGTGCCAGCAGCCAAGAAAGGGGGATGAACACTGAAGCTTTCTTT. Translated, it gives CASSQERGMNTEAFF.

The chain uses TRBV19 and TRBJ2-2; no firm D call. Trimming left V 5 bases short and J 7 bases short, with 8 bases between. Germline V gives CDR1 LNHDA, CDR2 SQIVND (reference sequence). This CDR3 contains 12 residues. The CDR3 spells CASSLLGGELFF. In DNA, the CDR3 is TGTGCCAGTAGTCTCCTAGGCGGGGAGCTGTTTTTT.

CDR3 DNA: TGCGCCAGCATGGGGGGCCAAGAGACCCAGTACTTC. This encodes CASMGGQETQYF. This rearrangement joins TRBV10-2 to TRBJ2-5, with a weak D call TRBD2 (6 bases). Germline V CDR1 and CDR2: WSHSY, SAAADI. V was cut by 7 bases and J by 1 base, with 7 bases left in between. There are 12 residues in the CDR3.

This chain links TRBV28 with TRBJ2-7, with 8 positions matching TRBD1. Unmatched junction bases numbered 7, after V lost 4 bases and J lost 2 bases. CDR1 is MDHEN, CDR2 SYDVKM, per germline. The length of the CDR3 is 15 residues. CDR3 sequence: CASSSPTGATYEQYF. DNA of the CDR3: TGTGCCAGCAGTTCCCCGACAGGGGCCACCTACGAGCAGTACTTC.